Sequencing of this TCR beta chain was carried out in a study of Graves' ophthalmopathy and Graves' hyperthyroidism. Beta-chain TCR CDR3 regions were amplified from RNA transcripts. After a first-round RT-PCR with HTBI primers, a second-round multiplex PCR was run. TCRdb re-called the multiplex PCR reads through MiXCR, storing one row per CDR3 protein. This sample has roughly 400,000 distinct CDR3 sequences, with around 18% found just once. Trimming pared 7 bases from V and 2 bases from J, leaving 15 bases between. This CDR3 contains 15 residues. CDR1 is LGHNA, CDR2 YSLEER, per germline. Study-level results: Ophthalmopathy was separated from stable hyperthyroidism by a 13-signature model with 87.88% sensitivity and 75% to 83% specificity.

Exclusion applied to patients with other autoimmune diseases, uncontrolled infections, pregnancy or lactation. This clonotype was counted at least ten times. What it recognizes is unknown. The chain uses TRBV4-3 and TRBJ1-5; D is unclear. The source material was peripheral blood. This clonotype was obtained from a young woman with Graves' ophthalmopathy. The CDR3 region has the DNA TGCGCCAGCAATCCGACCTTCGGGGGCAATCAGCCCCAGCATTTT. Encoded protein: CASNPTFGGNQPQHF.